The source of this TCR beta chain is a study of T-cell reconstitution after alpha-beta-depleted transplantation in children. Ten or more counts support this clonotype. The TCRbeta library was prepared with unique molecular identifiers. TCRdb processed the PCR reads anew with MiXCR; each CDR3 protein has one entry. This table holds roughly 610,000 distinct CDR3 sequences, 8% to 11% found once. This CDR3 has 14 amino acids. V was cut by 4 bases and J by 0 bases, with 12 bases left in between. Germline CDR1 and CDR2: SQVTM and ANQGSEA. This receptor was taken from a human donor who donated a stem cell graft to a child with acute myeloid leukemia. V and J are TRBV29-1 and TRBJ1-1; maybe TRBD1 (6 bases). The starting material was PBMCs from the stem cell graft donor, obtained from the stem cell graft. Here the CDR3 DNA reads TGCAGCGTTGTTGGACAGCCCATGAACACTGAAGCTTTCTTT. The encoded protein is CSVVGQPMNTEAFF.